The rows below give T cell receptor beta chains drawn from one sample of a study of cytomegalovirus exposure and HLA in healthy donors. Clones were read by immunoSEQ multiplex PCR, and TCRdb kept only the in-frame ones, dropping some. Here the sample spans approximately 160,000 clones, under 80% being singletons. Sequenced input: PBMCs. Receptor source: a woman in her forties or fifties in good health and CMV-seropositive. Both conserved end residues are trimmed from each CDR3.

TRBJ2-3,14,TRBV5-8,ASSPGLAGDTDTQY
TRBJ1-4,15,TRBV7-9,ASRENLNRGRNEKLF
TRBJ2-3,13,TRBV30,AWDAGQAGTDTQY
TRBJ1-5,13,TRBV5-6,ASSSGQGAHQPQH
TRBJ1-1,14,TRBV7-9,ASSLEGRELNTEAF
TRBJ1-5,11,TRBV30,AWRAGWKQPQH
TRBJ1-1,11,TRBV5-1,ASSPGGHRGAF
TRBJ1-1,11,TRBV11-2,ASSLDSVTEAF
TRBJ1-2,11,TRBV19,ASSGRSGEGYT
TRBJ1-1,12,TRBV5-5,ASSLDRVNTEAF
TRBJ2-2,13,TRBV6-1,ASAGLRTNTGELF
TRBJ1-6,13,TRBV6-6,ASSYREVRNSPLH
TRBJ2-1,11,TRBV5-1,ASSLGQGYEQF
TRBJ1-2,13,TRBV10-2,ASSEEQGAGYGYT
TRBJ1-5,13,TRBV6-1,ASTQGGESNQPQH
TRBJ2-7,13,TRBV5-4,ASSLDLAGAYEQY
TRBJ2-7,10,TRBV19,ASRGPSYEQY
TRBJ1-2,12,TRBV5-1,ASSEQGGDYGYT
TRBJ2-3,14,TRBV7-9,ASSLAPGSGTDTQY
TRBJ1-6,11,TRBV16,ASSQNSRAALH
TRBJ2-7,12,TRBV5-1,ASSQDRGVYEQY
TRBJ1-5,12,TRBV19,ATNTGTGGQPQH
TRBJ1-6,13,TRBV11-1,ASSVRDRGGSPLH
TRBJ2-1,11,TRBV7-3,ASSPSGGALQF
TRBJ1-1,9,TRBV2,ASSEWAEAF
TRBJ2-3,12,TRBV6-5,ASSYTGGRDTQY
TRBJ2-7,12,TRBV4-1,ASSRTGGFDEQY
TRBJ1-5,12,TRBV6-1,AINLGGGGQPQH
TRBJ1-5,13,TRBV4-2,ASSQDWQGGQPQH